The 11 T cell receptor beta chains below come from one sample, sequenced in a study of T-cell reconstitution after alpha-beta-depleted transplantation in children. A TCRbeta library incorporating unique molecular identifiers was prepared. MiXCR was run by TCRdb on the PCR reads, yielding one entry per CDR3 protein. This sample carries a few hundred thousand distinct CDR3 sequences, about 25% of them seen once, and the ten largest clones take 2.6%. The source was PBMCs, collected before TCRalphabeta/CD19-depleted stem cell transplant. The source of these receptors is a girl aged 2-10 years with Fanconi anemia, due to receive a stem cell transplant.

This clonotype was seen at least ten times. V gene TRBV6-2 or TRBV6-3 combines with J gene TRBJ2-7; D tentatively fits TRBD1 or TRBD2 (5 bases each). Germline CDR1 MNHEY, CDR2 SVGEGT. The CDR3 contains 14 residues. Trimming left V 8 bases short and J 0 bases short, with 14 bases between. CDR3 DNA sequence: TGTGCCAGCCTCCGGGACGGTAGCTCCTACGAGCAGTACTTC. This codes for CASLRDGSSYEQYF.

This clonotype turned up a few times. The V gene is TRBV5-1, the J gene TRBJ1-1; no reliable D call. Trimming stripped 1 base from V and 5 bases from J, with 9 bases between. The CDR3 loop spans 13 amino acids. Germline V gene data show CDR1 as SGHRS and CDR2 as YFSETQ. In nucleotides, the CDR3 is TGCGCCAGCAGCTTGTTCCGAGGGACTGAAGCTTTCTTT. This gives the protein CASSLFRGTEAFF.

In regard to this clonotype: The CDR3 does not end in the conserved phenylalanine or tryptophan, so this is likely a read error. No DNA is shown, since the ends of the CDR3 on it are uncertain; the CDR3 is the one TCRdb lists. J is TRBJ2-7 and V is TRBV13. Germline V lookup: CDR1 PRHDT, CDR2 FYEKMQ (reference sequence). The CDR3 adds up to 17 amino acids, both ends counted. CDR3 loop: CASSLAVNGNSPSQEYI.

The rearrangement uses TRBV6-1 and TRBJ1-2; 7 bases match TRBD1. J was trimmed by 5 bases and V by 8 bases; bases with no gene match: 11. Looked up from germline, CDR1 is MNHNS and CDR2 is SASEGT. The CDR3 has 14 amino acids. CDR3 protein: CASGNPGTDYGYTF. In DNA, the CDR3 is TGTGCCAGCGGAAACCCTGGGACAGATTATGGCTACACCTTC.

This clonotype has a single count. The chain is built from TRBV12-3 or TRBV12-4 and TRBJ1-1; the D is unclear. The V end was cut by 6 bases, the J end by 7 bases, with 12 bases between. The CDR3 totals 12 residues. The CDR3 reads CASRSATDEAFF. The CDR3 DNA follows: TGTGCCAGCAGATCCGCTACAGATGAAGCTTTCTTT.

This clonotype appeared once. The rearrangement links TRBV5-6 to TRBJ2-3; D gene uncertain. Germline lookup yields CDR1 SGHDT and CDR2 YYEEEE. V was shortened by 2 bases and J by 1 base, with 11 bases between the two germline ends. The CDR3 totals 15 residues. The CDR3 nucleotides are TGTGCCAGCAGCTTAAGTTTTCGGGGCACAGATACGCAGTATTTT. This encodes CASSLSFRGTDTQYF.

The table lists this clonotype with many counts. V is TRBV25-1 and J is TRBJ2-3, with 10 bases fitting TRBD1. Germline loops: CDR1 MGHDK, CDR2 SYGVNS. The ends lost 4 bases at V and 2 bases at J; junction bases unmatched: 9. CDR3 length equals 17 residues. CDR3 coding DNA: TGTGCCAGCAGTGTATTTTCGGGACAGGGGACCACAGATACGCAGTATTTT. Translation: CASSVFSGQGTTDTQYF. Based on the CDR3 plus reference TRBV25-1 and TRBJ2-3, the full variable domain is EADIYQTPRYLVIGTGKKITLECSQTMGHDKMYWYQQDPGMELHLIHYSYGVNSTEKGDLSSESTVSRIRTEHFPLTLESARPSHTSQYLCASSVFSGQGTTDTQYFGPGTRLTVL.

The chain is built from TRBV2 and TRBJ2-3, with 7 bases matching TRBD2. The V segment lost 7 bases and the J segment 2 bases; nucleotides outside the gene matches: 18. This CDR3 spans 18 amino acids. Germline CDR1 and CDR2: SNHLY and FYNNEI. The CDR3 coding sequence is TGTGCCAGCAAGGCTAGCGGCGTAAATCTCCTCCCCACAGATACGCAGTATTTT. Amino acids: CASKASGVNLLPTDTQYF.

In DNA form, the CDR3 reads TGTGCCACCAGCAGAGATGGTCTCTCGTACCAAGAGACCCAGTACTTC. Protein sequence: CATSRDGLSYQETQYF. The rearrangement joins TRBV15 to TRBJ2-5; D unclear. The V gene's germline CDR1 is LNHNV and CDR2 YYDKDF (reference sequence). The CDR3 consists of 16 residues. Trimming removed 0 bases at V and 0 bases at J, with 11 bases between.

Ten or more counts support this clonotype. The chain uses TRBV29-1 and TRBJ2-6; 7 positions match TRBD2. Per the germline V gene, CDR1 is SQVTM and CDR2 is ANQGSEA. Trimming removed 7 bases from V and 0 bases from J; junction bases left unmatched: 12. CDR3 length equals 17 residues. The CDR3 loop is CSAGGEVAVSGANVLTF. CDR3 DNA sequence: TGCAGCGCTGGGGGGGAAGTAGCCGTCTCTGGGGCCAACGTCCTGACTTTC.

V is TRBV29-1 and J is TRBJ2-5, with a tentative D call TRBD2 (5 bases). Germline V gene sequence: CDR1 SQVTM, CDR2 ANQGSEA. CDR3 length equals 13 residues. The germline V and J ends were trimmed by 3 bases and 3 bases, with 11 bases remaining between them. The CDR3 is CSVDLWEKETQYF. The CDR3 nucleotides read TGCAGCGTTGATCTGTGGGAGAAAGAGACCCAGTACTTC.